The rows below give T cell receptor beta chains drawn from one sample of a study of beta chain features in type 1 diabetes. Only in-frame clones appear in the TCRdb table, and some are missing; sequencing was by immunoSEQ multiplex PCR. The sample records 350,000 to 400,000 clones, around an eighth being singletons. Material: naive CD4+ T cells from blood. These receptors were obtained from a woman under 30 with type 1 diabetes. The conserved cysteine and the conserved F or W are not part of the CDR3 here. Fields, in order: V gene, clone size, CDR3 protein. Clone sizes are given selectively: once, few, many, or a class where the clone is expanded.

TRBV4-3	-	ASSQETSGRHEQY
TRBV5-1	few	ASSTQGAETQY
TRBV14	-	ASSQTGINTEAF
TRBV4-3	-	ASSGTGTSRFNEQF
TRBV5-1	-	ASSPGRTGGLEQY
TRBV7-9	-	ASSFLAGNQPQH
TRBV5-4	-	ASSLGGGQGGYGYT
TRBV9	-	ASSGDRGTVRVTGELF
TRBV5-4	few	ASSLGARGETQY
TRBV9	few	ASSKRSSVYNSPLH
TRBV2	few	ASSGQGKGEQF
TRBV7-2	-	ASSSKGLAEHYNEQF
TRBV25-1	-	ASRGQGENYGYT
TRBV25-1	-	ASSAGGSTDTQY
TRBV23-1	few	ASSQTGNTNYGYT
TRBV28	few	ASRPGHLGGETQY
TRBV4-3	-	ASSSPGGTYGYT
TRBV7-2	-	ASSLRPARADEQY
TRBV7-7	-	ASSLGRWNTEAF
TRBV7-9	few	ASSLGAEGGYT
TRBV7-8	few	ASSLGRGSLQPQH
TRBV19	few	ASSRTSGVYEQY
TRBV14	-	ASSPGLAGREQY
TRBV14	-	ASSQAGSGGNGYT
TRBV4-3	-	ASSPVNTGELF
TRBV18	few	ASNKETGWSPLH
TRBV30	-	AWSRDSDQPQH